This TCR beta chain was observed in a study of beta chain features in type 1 diabetes. Study observations and caveats: Researchers cautioned that cDNA sequencing could over-represent cells with high TCR expression. Shorter TCRB CDR3s, moderately but significantly so, were found in Type 1 diabetes patients in all four CD4+ subsets. Naive, central memory and Treg TCRB repertoires seemed to resemble each other more closely in patients than they did in healthy donors.

Reverse transcription of all isolated RNA meant that expressed TCRB transcripts were sequenced. Sequencing used immunoSEQ multiplex PCR; TCRdb keeps in-frame clones, though not all of them. Of around 250,000 clones in the sample, more than 11% were seen once. Markers CD45RO/CCR7/CD25/CD127/CD95/CD27 served to sort CD4+ naive, central memory, regulatory and stem cell-like memory cells. Each of the sorted populations had a purity greater than 95%. As concerns this clone: Its antigen is currently unknown.

Germline loops: CDR1 MNHEY, CDR2 SVGAGI. Trimming left V 4 bases short and J 2 bases short, with 5 bases between. The CDR3 is made up of 12 amino acids. The sample was naive CD4+ T cells from blood. The TCR was taken from a man aged 30 to 45 with type 1 diabetes. This sequence joins TRBV6-5 and TRBJ2-5; D not certain. DNA for the CDR3: TGTGCCAGCAGTTTCCAGCAAGAGACCCAGTACTTC. It encodes CASSFQQETQYF.